The table lists the clone carrying this TCR beta chain with a few counts. The entry originates in a study of cytomegalovirus exposure and HLA in healthy donors. Study context: Genotyping showed roughly 76% of 300 to 450 donors falling in the Caucasian-associated ancestry cluster.

60 Vbeta and 13 Jbeta primers were used in PCR. Sequencing was performed with immunoSEQ multiplex PCR; in TCRdb, only in-frame clones are kept and a portion is missing. The table shows over 150,000 clones, with about four fifths occurring only once. This CDR3 contains 17 residues. Germline V gene sequence: CDR1 MNHEY, CDR2 SMNVEV (reference sequence). Losses at the gene ends were 4 bases for V and 3 bases for J; bases not matched to a gene: 11. The chain carries TRBV27 and TRBJ1-2, with 10 bases identical to TRBD1. The clonotype was recovered from a girl between 10 and 17 years old in good health and CMV-seropositive. Sample: PBMCs. The CDR3 DNA follows: TGTGCCAGCAGTTCGGGAAGGGACAGGGGATTTGACTATGGCTACACCTTC. This codes for CASSSGRDRGFDYGYTF.